This T cell receptor beta chain was identified during a study of lymphopenia after photon versus proton radiotherapy. General observations from the study: Relative stability marked proton patients; photon patients lost diversity and naive cells. Post-nadir TCR diversity decline inversely tracked overall survival among those who died.

Unmatched junction bases numbered 12, after V lost 11 bases and J lost 4 bases. Germline V gives CDR1 KGHSH, CDR2 LQKENI. The CDR3 consists of 14 residues. On this clone itself: Its antigen is unidentified.

Produced via immunoSEQ multiplex PCR; TCRdb's table is partial and in-frame only. Of more than 25,000 clones listed, 80% to 90% were seen once; the top ten hold 50%. The V gene is TRBV18, the J gene TRBJ2-3, with TRBD1 matching 7 bases. The sequenced sample was peripheral blood, obtained from a patient treated with proton-based radiotherapy. The source is a woman between 55 and 75 years old with cholangiocarcinoma. Some clones in this sample may be carry-over from other donors' samples. The CDR3 here is CADRDSQWADTQYF. Here the CDR3 DNA reads TGTGCCGACAGGGACAGTCAATGGGCAGATACGCAGTATTTT.